These 7 T cell receptor beta chains originate from one sample sequenced in a study of T cell responses to AZD1222 COVID-19 vaccine. Generated by immunoSEQ multiplex PCR, the TCRdb table keeps only in-frame clones and is missing some. Of 65,000 to 85,000 clones in the sample, 90% are singletons; the top ten hold 5.2%. The source material was peripheral blood, sampled on day 0 of AZD1222 vaccination. These receptors were taken from an adult in good health.

This rearrangement joins TRBV7-8 to TRBJ1-4, with D perhaps TRBD1 (6 bases). Germline V gene lookup returns CDR1 SGHVS and CDR2 FQNEAQ. The V end lost 8 bases, the J end lost 6 bases, and 16 bases lay between the germline ends. This CDR3 region has 14 residues. The CDR3 DNA sequence: TGTGCCAGCTCTTGGGGAAACAGGGATGAAAAACTGTTTTTT. Amino acid sequence: CASSWGNRDEKLFF.

This clone occurred once. The chain joins TRBV9 to TRBJ1-1; TRBD1 matches at 7 bases. The germline gives CDR1 SGDLS, CDR2 YYNGEE. CDR3 length equals 15 residues. V dropped 0 bases and J dropped 0; count of bases not matched to a gene: 2. CDR3 nucleotide sequence: TGTGCCAGCAGCGTAGTGGGGACAGTGAACACTGAAGCTTTCTTT. It specifies CASSVVGTVNTEAFF.

The chain couples TRBV19 to TRBJ1-2, with D tentatively TRBD1 (6 bases). The ends were cut back, 7 bases at V and 8 bases at J, with 23 bases in the middle. The germline V gene encodes CDR1 LNHDA and CDR2 SQIVND (reference sequence). This CDR3 region has 15 residues. The CDR3 here is CASTPEGTGTLGYTF. The CDR3 DNA is TGTGCCAGTACCCCCGAGGGAACAGGGACCCTCGGCTACACCTTC.

This clone was recorded once. The chain combines TRBV21-1 with TRBJ2-1. TRBV21-1 is a pseudogene segment. The CDR3 runs 15 residues. CDR3 region: CASSSLGGSEDEQFF. In nucleotides, the CDR3 is TGTGCCAGCAGCTCTTTGGGCGGCAGTGAGGATGAGCAGTTCTTC.

The rearrangement joins TRBV7-2 to TRBJ2-2; maybe TRBD2 (7 bases). Trimming stripped 5 bases from V and 1 base from J, with 14 bases between. Germline V CDR1 and CDR2: SGHTA, FQGNSA. The CDR3 spans 16 residues. Written as DNA, the CDR3 is TGTGCCAGCAGCCCGGGGGGCGCCTTGAACACCGGGGAGCTGTTTTTT. Its protein product is CASSPGGALNTGELFF.

V gene TRBV6-5 combines with J gene TRBJ1-2; TRBD1 aligns across 12 bases. This CDR3 has 14 residues. V shed 7 bases and J 8 bases; nucleotides not matched to a gene: 8. CDR1 MNHEY and CDR2 SVGAGI come from the germline V gene. CDR3 protein: CASTQRDRGLGYTF. As DNA, the CDR3 is TGTGCCAGCACTCAACGGGACAGGGGGCTCGGCTACACCTTC.

Turning to this clone: A junction end diverges from the germline sequence, so it may reflect a read error. The chain has TRBV11-2 and TRBJ1-4; D is possibly TRBD1 (5 bases). This CDR3 has 13 amino acids. Germline lookup yields CDR1 SGHAT and CDR2 FQNNGV. The CDR3 DNA is TGTGCCAGCAGCCAGGTTGTAGAGGGACGTAAGCTTTTT. It yields the protein CASSQVVEGRKLF.